The next 13 T cell receptor beta chains were all read from a single sample in a study of blood T cell repertoires in COVID-19. TCRdb's copy holds only in-frame clones and misses some; the assay was immunoSEQ multiplex PCR. The sample includes around 470,000 clones, about nine tenths of them seen just once. Sequenced sample: PBMCs or T cells enriched from blood (not recorded which). These receptors were taken from a man aged 18 to 30 who had recovered from COVID-19.

The CDR3 loop reads CASKGQAYQETQYF. DNA of the CDR3: TGTGCCAGCAAGGGACAGGCTTACCAAGAGACCCAGTACTTC. V and J are TRBV2 and TRBJ2-5; 8 nucleotides agree with TRBD1. The germline V gene has CDR1 SNHLY and CDR2 FYNNEI. J gave up 0 bases and V 7 bases, and 4 bases lay outside the gene matches. The CDR3 has 14 residues.

The J gene is TRBJ1-1, the V gene TRBV5-1; TRBD1 matches 7 bases. There are 16 residues in the CDR3. Germline values: CDR1 SGHRS, CDR2 YFSETQ. V lost 4 bases to trimming and J lost 1 base; unmatched junction nucleotides: 10. Here the CDR3 reads CASSGGTAQRNTEAFF. CDR3 nucleotides: TGCGCCAGCAGCGGGGGGACAGCCCAAAGGAACACTGAAGCTTTCTTT.

The chain joins TRBV27 to TRBJ2-3; the D is unclear. The CDR3 extends over 13 amino acids. The germline V gene encodes CDR1 MNHEY and CDR2 SMNVEV (reference sequence). V dropped 4 bases and J dropped 4 bases, with 9 bases sitting between them. The CDR3 DNA follows: TGTGCCAGCAGTTCCCTAGGAGCAGATACGCAGTATTTT. It yields the protein CASSSLGADTQYF.

This clone is a singleton in its sample. A read error may produce the germline difference seen at one junction end. This chain links TRBV6-5 with TRBJ1-2; D not certain. Germline CDR1 MNHEY, CDR2 SVGAGI. The CDR3 has 14 residues. The CDR3: CASTIAAAKYGYTF. DNA for the CDR3: TGTGCCAGCACTATAGCGGCAGCTAAATATGGCTACACCTTC.

CDR3 in DNA: TGTGCCAGCAGTGGGGCAAATAGCGGGACAGAGCAGTTCTTC. This codes for CASSGANSGTEQFF. This rearrangement joins TRBV6-1 to TRBJ2-1; TRBD2 aligns across 8 bases. The trim removed 4 bases at V and 10 bases at J, leaving 9 bases unmatched. CDR1 is MNHNS, CDR2 SASEGT, per germline. The CDR3 is 14 amino acids.

The chain uses TRBV29-1 and TRBJ1-2; 12 bases agree with TRBD1. The CDR3 runs to 15 residues. V lost 8 bases, J lost 10 bases, and 17 bases stayed unmatched. The germline V gene encodes CDR1 SQVTM and CDR2 ANQGSEA. The CDR3 spells CSSYSAGTGGFAYTF. The CDR3, as DNA: TGCAGCTCCTATTCCGCCGGGACAGGGGGCTTCGCCTACACCTTC.

On this clone: Relative to the germline gene, one junction end is altered; a read error may explain this. This sequence joins TRBV12-5 and TRBJ2-2; tentatively, D is TRBD2 (6 bases). CDR1 and CDR2 (germline): LGHNT, FRNRAP. This CDR3 has 15 residues. CDR3 sequence: CASGLVGGATGELFF. The CDR3, as DNA: TGTGCTAGTGGTCTGGTCGGGGGTGCCACCGGGGAGCTGTTTTTT.

The chain is built from TRBV4-1 and TRBJ1-6, with TRBD1 matching over 9 bases. Trimming cost V 1 base and J 9 bases; bases outside gene matches: 7. This CDR3 contains 16 residues. CDR1 is MGHRA and CDR2 is YSYEKL in the germline V gene. CDR3 amino acids: CASSQVAGQGGSPLHF. In DNA, the CDR3 is TGCGCCAGCAGCCAAGTCGCGGGACAGGGAGGTTCACCCCTCCACTTT.

This chain uses TRBV28 with TRBJ1-2; 9 nucleotides line up with TRBD1. The CDR3 contains 17 residues. After removal of 8 bases from V and 5 bases from J, the junction contained 18 bases not matched to a gene. Germline loops: CDR1 MDHEN, CDR2 SYDVKM. Here the CDR3 reads CASRSAEQSGTGYGYTF. CDR3 in DNA: TGTGCCAGCCGAAGCGCCGAACAATCAGGGACAGGGTATGGCTACACCTTC.

The chain recombines TRBV28 with TRBJ1-1; no definite D call. Trimming shortened V by 5 bases and J by 7 bases, and 14 bases separated the two germline ends. The germline gives CDR1 MDHEN, CDR2 SYDVKM. The CDR3 loop spans 13 amino acids. The CDR3 sequence: CASSPGDRIEAFF. Written as DNA, the CDR3 is TGTGCCAGCAGTCCTGGAGATCGTATTGAAGCTTTCTTT. Full variable domain (outside the CDR3, taken from reference TRBV28 and TRBJ1-1): DVKVTQSSRYLVKRTGEKVFLECVQDMDHENMFWYRQDPGLGLRLIYFSYDVKMKEKGDIPEGYSVSREKKERFSLILESASTNQTSMYLCASSPGDRIEAFFGQGTRLTVV.

The J gene is TRBJ1-5, the V gene TRBV28; TRBD1 matches at 9 bases. CDR1 is MDHEN, CDR2 SYDVKM, per germline. This CDR3 contains 14 residues. The V and J ends lost 6 bases and 7 bases, in that order; junction bases with no gene match: 7. CDR3 DNA sequence: TGTGCCAGCAGCCGGACAGGGGTTGGGCAGCCCCAGCATTTT. It specifies CASSRTGVGQPQHF.

The J gene is TRBJ1-5, the V gene TRBV19; the D gene is possibly TRBD1 (6 bases). V was cut by 2 bases and J by 3 bases, with 11 bases left in between. Germline V gene sequence: CDR1 LNHDA, CDR2 SQIVND (reference sequence). CDR3 size: 15 residues. CDR3 DNA sequence: TGTGCCAGTAGTATAACCCAGGGACACAATCAGCCCCAGCATTTT. Translated: CASSITQGHNQPQHF.

The gene calls are TRBV29-1 and TRBJ1-2; TRBD1 is a possible D gene (5 bases). Germline lookup yields CDR1 SQVTM and CDR2 ANQGSEA. CDR3 length: 12 residues. Trimming shortened V by 8 bases and J by 7 bases, and 17 bases separated the two germline ends. In DNA form, the CDR3 reads TGCAGCCCCCCGGGGGGGATGGGTGGCTACACCTTC. This encodes CSPPGGMGGYTF.